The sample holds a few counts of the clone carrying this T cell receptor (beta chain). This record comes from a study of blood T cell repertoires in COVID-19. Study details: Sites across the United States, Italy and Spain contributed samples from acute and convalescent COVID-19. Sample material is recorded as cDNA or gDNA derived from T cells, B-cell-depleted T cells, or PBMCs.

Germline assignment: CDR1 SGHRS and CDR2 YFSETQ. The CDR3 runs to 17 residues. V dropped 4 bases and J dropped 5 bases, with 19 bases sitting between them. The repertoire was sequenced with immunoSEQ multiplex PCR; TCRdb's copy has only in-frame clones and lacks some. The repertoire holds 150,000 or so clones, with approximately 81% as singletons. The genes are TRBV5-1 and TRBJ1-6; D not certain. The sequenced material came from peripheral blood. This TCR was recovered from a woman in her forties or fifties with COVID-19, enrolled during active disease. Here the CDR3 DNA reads TGCGCCAGCAGCCCAAATCGGCCCGACCTAGATAATTCACCCCTCCACTTT. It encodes CASSPNRPDLDNSPLHF. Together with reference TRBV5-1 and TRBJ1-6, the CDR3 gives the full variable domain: KAGVTQTPRYLIKTRGQQVTLSCSPISGHRSVSWYQQTPGQGLQFLFEYFSETQRNKGNFPGRFSGRQFSNSRSEMNVSTLELGDSALYLCASSPNRPDLDNSPLHFGNGTRLTVT.